This T cell receptor beta chain was sequenced in a study of CD8 T cells in ankylosing spondylitis. Whole-study findings and limits: The study identified a TCR beta motif of eight highly homologous variants that appeared characteristic of ankylosing spondylitis blood.

Germline V gives CDR1 PRHDT, CDR2 FYEKMQ (reference sequence). The CDR3 is 15 amino acids. V shed 2 bases and J 4 bases; nucleotides not matched to a gene: 3. TCR beta libraries were made by quantitative 5'-RACE with molecular barcodes. TCRdb reprocessed the 5' RACE reads via MiXCR and lists one record per CDR3 protein. The sample consists of around 180,000 distinct CDR3 sequences, approximately 18% of them appearing once. About this clonotype itself: Its antigen is not identified.

This chain joins TRBV13 and TRBJ2-3; 10 bases map to TRBD2. The sample comprised blood, either unsorted or a sorted T cell fraction (not recorded which). The sequence was collected from a male donor aged 5-30 years with ankylosing spondylitis or in good health (not recorded which). CDR3 bases: TGTGCCAGCAGCTTACTAGCGGGAGCCCCAGATACGCAGTATTTT. The encoded protein is CASSLLAGAPDTQYF. The full variable domain, with the rest looked up from reference TRBV13 and TRBJ2-3, is AAGVIQSPRHLIKEKRETATLKCYPIPRHDTVYWYQQGPGQDPQFLISFYEKMQSDKGSIPDRFSAQQFSDYHSELNMSSLELGDSALYFCASSLLAGAPDTQYFGPGTRLTVL.